One sample yielded the 28 T cell receptor beta chains listed below, sequenced in a study of blood T cell repertoires in COVID-19. Repertoires were generated with immunoSEQ multiplex PCR, while TCRdb's copy carries only in-frame clones and drops some. The data contain some 200,000 clones, about 78% of them seen just once; the ten biggest clones take up roughly 6.7%. The sequenced sample consisted of peripheral blood. The receptors stem from a woman in her seventies with acute or convalescent COVID-19.

The chain recombines TRBV11-3 with TRBJ2-1, with D perhaps matching TRBD1 (5 bases). The CDR3 has 18 amino acids. CDR1 is SGHNT, CDR2 YENEEA, per germline. Between the trimmed V and J ends, which lost 4 bases and 0 bases, there was a span of 19 bases. This CDR3 reads CASSSYGRDVGSYNEQFF. The CDR3 DNA is TGTGCCAGCAGCTCTTATGGCAGGGATGTAGGCTCCTACAATGAGCAGTTCTTC.

J is TRBJ1-1 and V is TRBV12-5, with 8 bases lining up with TRBD1. This CDR3 comprises 18 residues. V lost 4 bases and J lost 2; bases outside the gene matches: 15. The germline V gene encodes CDR1 LGHNT and CDR2 FRNRAP. The CDR3 loop reads CASGSWTGLTRENTEAFF. CDR3 nucleotides: TGTGCTAGTGGTTCTTGGACAGGGTTGACACGCGAAAACACTGAAGCTTTCTTT.

This clone was counted once. This rearrangement joins TRBV18 to TRBJ2-2; tentative D call: TRBD2 (5 bases). Germline V gives CDR1 KGHSH, CDR2 LQKENI. Trimming left V 8 bases short and J 0 bases short, with 13 bases between. The length of the CDR3 is 15 residues. CDR3 bases: TGTGCCAGCCCCCGGTCGGGGTCGAACACCGGGGAGCTGTTTTTT. This encodes CASPRSGSNTGELFF.

The V gene is TRBV29-1, the J gene TRBJ1-1, with TRBD1 as a possible D gene (6 bases). Trimming pared 2 bases from V and 3 bases from J, leaving 16 bases between. CDR3 size: 15 residues. Germline CDR1 SQVTM, CDR2 ANQGSEA. The CDR3 DNA reads as TGCAGCGTTGAATGGGCTTGGACAGCCCACACTGAAGCTTTCTTT. Translated: CSVEWAWTAHTEAFF.

The chain uses TRBV5-8 and TRBJ2-3; 8 nucleotides align to TRBD1. With V trimmed by 4 bases and J by 6 bases, 10 bases remained unmatched. The CDR3 sequence is 15 residues long. Germline loops: CDR1 SGHTS, CDR2 YDEGEE. CDR3 sequence reads: CASSPARTGKDTQYF. The CDR3 DNA is TGTGCCAGCAGCCCGGCGAGGACAGGGAAGGATACGCAGTATTTT.

With respect to this clone: Germline and junction disagree at one end, which may indicate a read error. The DNA for the CDR3 is TGTACCACCAGTGATTCGAGGCGAGACAATGAGCAGTTCTTC. It encodes CTTSDSRRDNEQFF. The V and J genes are TRBV24-1 and TRBJ2-1; D remains unclear. Germline lookup yields CDR1 KGHDR and CDR2 SFDVKD. This CDR3 spans 14 amino acids.

There are a few counts of this clone. The chain couples TRBV12-3 or TRBV12-4 to TRBJ2-1; possible D gene TRBD2, 6 bases. This CDR3 contains 13 residues. V was trimmed by 8 bases and J by 7 bases, leaving 15 bases between them. CDR3 in amino acids: CASSLRGINEQFF. CDR3 in DNA: TGTGCCAGCTCCTTGCGGGGTATAAATGAGCAGTTCTTC.

This sequence joins TRBV7-2 and TRBJ2-5; D is possibly TRBD2 (6 bases). Germline values: CDR1 SGHTA, CDR2 FQGNSA. Trimming cost V 4 bases and J 2 bases, with 11 bases left between them. CDR3 length equals 14 residues. CDR3 bases: TGTGCCAGCAGCTGGAGGGAAGGACAAGAGACCCAGTACTTC. Amino acid sequence: CASSWREGQETQYF. Using reference TRBV7-2 and TRBJ2-5 for the parts outside the CDR3, the full variable domain is GAGVSQSPSNKVTEKGKDVELRCDPISGHTALYWYRQSLGQGLEFLIYFQGNSAPDKSGLPSDRFSAERTGGSVSTLTIQRTQQEDSAVYLCASSWREGQETQYFGPGTRLLVL.

The rearrangement joins TRBV5-1 to TRBJ1-2; D is undetermined. V lost 5 bases to trimming and J lost 2 bases, with 22 bases between them. The CDR3 sequence is 17 residues long. Per the germline V gene, CDR1 is SGHRS and CDR2 is YFSETQ. CDR3 in DNA: TGCGCCAGCAGTCTTGGAGATGTCAGAACCTTGAACTATGGCTACACCTTC. Amino acid sequence: CASSLGDVRTLNYGYTF.

This clone was observed a handful of times. This chain uses TRBV4-1 with TRBJ2-3; 9 bases line up with TRBD2. The J segment lost 8 bases and the V segment lost 4 bases, leaving 13 bases of the junction unmatched. Germline values: CDR1 MGHRA, CDR2 YSYEKL. The CDR3 contains 16 residues. As DNA, the CDR3 is TGCGCCAGCAGCCCTCGGAGTAGCGGGAGCGAGGGTACGCAGTATTTT. It is translated as CASSPRSSGSEGTQYF.

This clone was observed a few times. The chain links TRBV5-1 to TRBJ1-1, with 7 nucleotides matching TRBD1. CDR1 and CDR2 (germline): SGHRS, YFSETQ. CDR3 size: 15 residues. J gave up 1 base and V 0 bases, and 3 bases lay outside the gene matches. CDR3 sequence reads: CASSLGTGRNTEAFF. CDR3 sequence (DNA): TGCGCCAGCAGCTTGGGGACAGGTAGGAACACTGAAGCTTTCTTT.

In its sample, this clone was seen a few times. J is TRBJ2-6 and V is TRBV15, with TRBD1 matching 7 bases. CDR3 length equals 17 residues. With V trimmed by 5 bases and J by 0 bases, 7 bases remained unmatched. The germline V gene encodes CDR1 LNHNV and CDR2 YYDKDF (reference sequence). The CDR3 DNA is TGTGCCACCAGCCAAGGGGGCGCTACCTCTGGGGCCAACGTCCTGACTTTC. As protein: CATSQGGATSGANVLTF.

A few counts support this clone. The gene calls are TRBV3-1 (or the pseudogene TRBV3-2) and TRBJ1-4; D is uncertain. This CDR3 contains 16 residues. CDR1 and CDR2 (germline): LGHDT, YNNKEL (reference sequence). The V end was cut by 3 bases, the J end by 0 bases, with 11 bases between. Written as DNA, the CDR3 is TGTGCCAGCAGCCAGAGGTCCGCAACAACTAATGAAAAACTGTTTTTT. Protein sequence: CASSQRSATTNEKLFF.

The count of this clone is one. The gene calls are TRBV6-2 or TRBV6-3 and TRBJ2-1; 10 nucleotides agree with TRBD2. The length of the CDR3 is 15 residues. Germline CDR1 is MNHEY and CDR2 is SVGEGT. J was trimmed by 1 base and V by 5 bases; bases with no gene match: 2. The CDR3 bases are TGTGCCAGCAGTGTAGCGGGGGGTTCCTACAATGAGCAGTTCTTC. Its protein product is CASSVAGGSYNEQFF.

This clone was found once. The genes are TRBV12-5 and TRBJ1-4, with 9 nucleotides matching TRBD1. The CDR3 extends over 14 amino acids. Germline CDR1 reads LGHNT; CDR2 reads FRNRAP. Losses at the gene ends were 7 bases for V and 7 bases for J; bases not matched to a gene: 7. The CDR3 here is CASAPGQGGEKLFF. The CDR3 DNA sequence: TGTGCTAGTGCCCCGGGACAGGGAGGTGAAAAACTGTTTTTT.

The chain combines TRBV19 with TRBJ2-1, with D perhaps TRBD1 (6 bases). Germline V gene data show CDR1 as LNHDA and CDR2 as SQIVND (reference sequence). This CDR3 is built from 14 residues. V was trimmed by 1 base and J by 6 bases, leaving 10 bases between them. The CDR3 loop reads CASSIARGSNEQFF. The CDR3 DNA follows: TGTGCCAGTAGTATAGCCAGGGGAAGCAATGAGCAGTTCTTC.

The chain's CDR3 is CASSMSGGALSTEAFF. In nucleotides, the CDR3 is TGTGCCAGTAGTATGTCGGGAGGGGCGTTGAGCACTGAAGCTTTCTTT. This chain connects TRBV19 to TRBJ1-1; D may be TRBD1 (5 bases). The length of the CDR3 is 16 residues. V was trimmed by 3 bases and J by 4 bases, leaving 18 bases between them. The germline V gene has CDR1 LNHDA and CDR2 SQIVND (reference sequence).

The chain uses TRBV6-1 and TRBJ2-5; tentative D call: TRBD1 (8 bases). Trimming stripped 1 base from V and 4 bases from J, with 16 bases between. The germline V gene has CDR1 MNHNS and CDR2 SASEGT. The CDR3 runs 16 residues. The CDR3 is CASSEEPNRGGETQYF. The DNA of the CDR3 is TGTGCCAGCAGTGAAGAACCCAACAGGGGGGGAGAGACCCAGTACTTC.

The chain carries TRBV6-2 or TRBV6-3 and TRBJ2-7; D perhaps matches TRBD1 (6 bases). Germline CDR1 and CDR2: MNHEY and SVGEGT. V lost 5 bases to trimming and J lost 5 bases, with 10 bases between them. This CDR3 region has 12 residues. CDR3 in amino acids: CASSTGHHEQYV. CDR3 nucleotides: TGTGCCAGCAGTACGGGACACCACGAGCAGTACGTC.

This sequence joins TRBV6-4 and TRBJ2-5; no reliable D call. CDR1 and CDR2 (germline): MRHNA, SNTAGT. Between the trimmed V and J ends, which lost 2 bases and 1 base, there was a span of 5 bases. The CDR3 is made up of 13 amino acids. The CDR3 DNA follows: TGTGCCAGCAGTGACCAGGTCCAAGAGACCCAGTACTTC. Translating it yields CASSDQVQETQYF.

The CDR3 DNA reads TGCGCCAGCAGAAGCCCGGGACTAGGGGTAGCCGAGCAGTACTTC. This sequence encodes CASRSPGLGVAEQYF. This sequence joins TRBV10-2 and TRBJ2-7, with 8 bases that match TRBD2. V gave up 6 bases and J gave up 6 bases; unmatched junction bases: 13. Germline V gives CDR1 WSHSY, CDR2 SAAADI. This CDR3 has 15 residues.

V and J are TRBV5-1 and TRBJ1-2, with 10 nucleotides matching TRBD1. With V trimmed by 7 bases and J by 4 bases, 4 bases remained unmatched. The length of the CDR3 is 13 residues. Germline V gene sequence: CDR1 SGHRS, CDR2 YFSETQ. The CDR3 DNA sequence: TGCGCCAGCTTTGGGGACAGGGGCTATGGCTACACCTTC. Its protein is CASFGDRGYGYTF.

This rearrangement joins TRBV6-2 or TRBV6-3 to TRBJ2-3; D may be TRBD1 (6 bases). Germline V gene lookup returns CDR1 MNHEY and CDR2 SVGEGT. Trimming took off 2 bases at V and 6 bases at J, with 18 bases between the two ends. The CDR3 has 16 amino acids. Written as DNA, the CDR3 is TGTGCCAGCAGTTACCTAGGACAGTCTACCAAGGATACGCAGTATTTT. Its protein product is CASSYLGQSTKDTQYF.

The chain uses TRBV27 and TRBJ2-5; D not certain. Trimming removed 0 bases from V and 1 base from J, with 12 bases in between. Germline CDR1 reads MNHEY; CDR2 reads SMNVEV (reference sequence). The CDR3 totals 16 residues. CDR3 nucleotides: TGTGCCAGCAGTTTATCGTGGGCAGTAACCCAAGAGACCCAGTACTTC. This encodes CASSLSWAVTQETQYF.

V usage is TRBV6-1 and J usage is TRBJ2-7; TRBD1 matches at 7 bases. Looked up from germline, CDR1 is MNHNS and CDR2 is SASEGT. V was clipped by 2 bases and J by 6 bases; unmatched bases: 4. The length of the CDR3 is 13 residues. The chain's CDR3 is CASSEIPGGEQYF. The CDR3 nucleotides are TGTGCCAGCAGTGAAATTCCAGGGGGCGAGCAGTACTTC.

CDR3 region: CATSSRDRGETQYF. The CDR3 nucleotides are TGTGCCACCAGCAGCCGGGACAGGGGAGAGACCCAGTACTTC. This chain uses TRBV15 with TRBJ2-5; 10 bases line up with TRBD1. The V gene's germline CDR1 is LNHNV and CDR2 YYDKDF (reference sequence). The CDR3 runs to 14 residues. The ends lost 3 bases at V and 4 bases at J; junction bases unmatched: 2.

This chain joins TRBV25-1 and TRBJ1-1; possible D gene TRBD1, 6 bases. The CDR3 extends over 14 amino acids. V lost 2 bases, J lost 7 bases, and 14 bases lay in between. Germline values: CDR1 MGHDK, CDR2 SYGVNS. The CDR3 protein is CASSETGSSYEAFF. The CDR3 DNA reads as TGTGCCAGCAGTGAAACAGGGTCCTCCTATGAAGCTTTCTTT.

The rearrangement joins TRBV5-1 to TRBJ1-1; D is unclear. This CDR3 region has 12 residues. Germline loops: CDR1 SGHRS, CDR2 YFSETQ. V lost 3 bases, J lost 0 bases, and 3 bases lay in between. The CDR3 nucleotides read TGCGCCAGCAGCTCCGTGAACACTGAAGCTTTCTTT. Protein product: CASSSVNTEAFF.